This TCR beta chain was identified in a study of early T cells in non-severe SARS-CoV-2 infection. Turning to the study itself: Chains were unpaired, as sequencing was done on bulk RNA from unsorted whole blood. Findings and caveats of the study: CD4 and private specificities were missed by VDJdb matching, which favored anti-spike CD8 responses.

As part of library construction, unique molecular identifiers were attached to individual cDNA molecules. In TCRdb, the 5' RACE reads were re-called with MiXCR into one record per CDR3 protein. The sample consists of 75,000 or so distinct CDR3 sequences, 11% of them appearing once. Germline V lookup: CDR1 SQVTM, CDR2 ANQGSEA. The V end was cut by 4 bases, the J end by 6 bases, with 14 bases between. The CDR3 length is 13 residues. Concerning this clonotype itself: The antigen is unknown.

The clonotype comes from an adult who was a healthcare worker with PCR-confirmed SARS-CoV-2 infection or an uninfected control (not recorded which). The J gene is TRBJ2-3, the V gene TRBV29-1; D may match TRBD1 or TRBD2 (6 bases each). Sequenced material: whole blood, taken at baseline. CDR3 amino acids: CSVGGGLGDTQYF. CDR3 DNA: TGCAGCGTTGGAGGGGGACTCGGTGATACGCAGTATTTT.